Each of the 14 T cell receptor beta chains below was sequenced from the same sample in a study of cytotoxic CD8 clonotypes in ibrutinib-treated CLL. This table comes from immunoSEQ multiplex PCR, and its TCRdb copy is limited to in-frame clones, with some not included. Among roughly 330,000 clones listed, roughly 67% were seen once. Sequenced material: PBMCs, taken after 36 months of ibrutinib treatment. The origin of the receptors is a human donor with chronic lymphocytic leukemia.

The chain recombines TRBV7-2 with TRBJ2-7; D is possibly TRBD1 or TRBD2 (5 bases each). The CDR3 is 16 residues long. Germline assignment: CDR1 SGHTA and CDR2 FQGNSA. The V end was cut by 0 bases, the J end by 2 bases, with 14 bases between. The CDR3 DNA sequence: TGTGCCAGCAGCTTAGCCTTGGGAACGGGGCCCTACGAGCAGTACTTC. This gives the protein CASSLALGTGPYEQYF. Filled out from reference TRBV7-2 and TRBJ2-7, the complete variable domain reads GAGVSQSPSNKVTEKGKDVELRCDPISGHTALYWYRQSLGQGLEFLIYFQGNSAPDKSGLPSDRFSAERTGGSVSTLTIQRTQQEDSAVYLCASSLALGTGPYEQYFGPGTRLTVT.

The chain combines TRBV10-3 with TRBJ2-6, with D hard to call. CDR1 is ENHRY, CDR2 SYGVKD, per germline. This CDR3 region has 15 residues. Trimming took 6 bases from V and 0 from J, leaving 9 bases between them. This chain's CDR3 is CAISPQNSGANVLTF. The CDR3 DNA follows: TGTGCCATCAGCCCACAGAACTCTGGGGCCAACGTCCTGACTTTC.

The CDR3, as DNA: TGTGCCAGCAGCTTGGTAGGGGCCGAAAAACTGTTTTTT. It specifies CASSLVGAEKLFF. The gene calls are TRBV5-6 and TRBJ1-4; possibly TRBD1 for D (5 bases). Germline CDR1 is SGHDT and CDR2 is YYEEEE. Trimming took off 0 bases at V and 8 bases at J, with 8 bases between the two ends. The CDR3 runs to 13 residues.

V usage is TRBV18 and J usage is TRBJ2-3; no clear D. The CDR3 spans 16 residues. Germline CDR1 KGHSH, CDR2 LQKENI. With 3 bases removed from V and 5 bases from J, the gap between germline ends came to 18 bases. The CDR3 DNA sequence: TGTGCCAGCTCACCCACGGTTGGGCAGGCGAAAGATACGCAGTATTTT. Encoded protein: CASSPTVGQAKDTQYF.

This chain connects TRBV19 to TRBJ2-3; TRBD1 aligns across 7 bases. The CDR3 covers 17 residues. Germline V CDR1 and CDR2: LNHDA, SQIVND (reference sequence). The junction had 7 bases not matched to a gene; V was cut back by 1 base and J by 0 bases. CDR3 in DNA: TGTGCCAGTAGTATAGTCTTCAGGGGGTTGAGCACAGATACGCAGTATTTT. This encodes CASSIVFRGLSTDTQYF.

The V gene is TRBV18, the J gene TRBJ2-1, with TRBD2 matching 8 bases. The CDR3 runs 13 residues. Germline loops: CDR1 KGHSH, CDR2 LQKENI. Trimming at V came to 3 bases and at J to 8 bases, leaving 3 bases not matched to a gene. CDR3: CASSPSGSDEQFF. In nucleotides, the CDR3 is TGTGCCAGCTCACCGAGCGGGAGCGATGAGCAGTTCTTC.

This clone was counted a single time. This chain uses TRBV15 with TRBJ1-5; TRBD1 agrees at 8 bases. The ends lost 3 bases at V and 6 bases at J; junction bases unmatched: 7. This CDR3 is 15 amino acids long. In germline, CDR1 is LNHNV, CDR2 YYDKDF (reference sequence). Written as DNA, the CDR3 is TGTGCCACCAGCAGGATTCAGGGGGCAGGTCAGCCCCAGCATTTT. Translating it yields CATSRIQGAGQPQHF.

The chain carries TRBV4-1 and TRBJ2-7; TRBD2 aligns across 16 bases. CDR3 length equals 15 residues. Trimming cost V 5 bases and J 7 bases; bases outside gene matches: 5. Germline CDR1 and CDR2: MGHRA and YSYEKL. CDR3 loop: CASSSPGLAGGEQYF. DNA of the CDR3: TGCGCCAGCAGCTCTCCGGGACTAGCGGGAGGGGAGCAGTACTTC.

This chain connects TRBV20-1 to TRBJ2-7, with unresolved D. Trimming took off 1 base at V and 7 bases at J, with 8 bases between the two ends. The length of the CDR3 is 11 residues. From germline, CDR1 is DFQATT and CDR2 SNEGSKA (reference sequence). The CDR3: CSARGTWEQYF. DNA of the CDR3: TGCAGTGCTAGAGGGACGTGGGAGCAGTACTTC.

V is TRBV4-1 and J is TRBJ2-2, with 9 nucleotides matching TRBD2. The CDR3 has 16 amino acids. Trimming removed 1 base from V and 7 bases from J; junction bases left unmatched: 7. CDR1 is MGHRA, CDR2 YSYEKL, per germline. The CDR3: CASSQGSGRFDGELFF. CDR3 nucleotide sequence: TGCGCCAGCAGCCAAGGGAGCGGGAGGTTTGACGGGGAGCTGTTTTTT.

The CDR3 region is CASSQDGAEPGQPQHF. The CDR3 nucleotides are TGCGCCAGCAGCCAAGATGGGGCAGAACCCGGTCAGCCCCAGCATTTT. The chain uses TRBV4-1 and TRBJ1-5, with D perhaps matching TRBD1 (5 bases). The germline V gene has CDR1 MGHRA and CDR2 YSYEKL. The CDR3 has 16 amino acids. The V and J ends lost 0 bases and 6 bases respectively, with 15 bases between them.

The V call is TRBV20-1, the J call TRBJ2-5; D unresolved. This CDR3 region has 11 residues. V lost 4 bases, J lost 5 bases, and 8 bases lay in between. Germline CDR1 and CDR2: DFQATT and SNEGSKA (reference sequence). The CDR3 DNA sequence: TGCAGTGCTAAAAAGATGGAGACCCAGTACTTC. Residues: CSAKKMETQYF.

The V call is TRBV2, the J call TRBJ2-1, with a possible D match to TRBD1 (6 bases). The germline gives CDR1 SNHLY, CDR2 FYNNEI. With 6 bases removed from V and 3 bases from J, the gap between germline ends came to 12 bases. The CDR3 sequence is 14 residues long. The CDR3 coding sequence is TGTGCCAGCAGGACGGGACACCGCTACAATGAGCAGTTCTTC. Amino acids: CASRTGHRYNEQFF.

This clone was found a few times. V is TRBV5-6 and J is TRBJ1-3, with D unclear. The CDR3 contains 17 residues. Germline loops: CDR1 SGHDT, CDR2 YYEEEE. Trimming stripped 2 bases from V and 0 bases from J, with 15 bases between. CDR3 amino acids: CASSFFGGPSSGNTIYF. In nucleotides, the CDR3 is TGTGCCAGCAGCTTTTTTGGCGGCCCGAGCTCTGGAAACACCATATATTTT.